A selection of T cell receptor beta chains follows, all from one sample in a study of T-cell memory formation after mild COVID-19. TCRdb re-analysed the 5' RACE reads in MiXCR, keeping a single row per CDR3 protein. The sample lists some 50,000 distinct CDR3 sequences, roughly 12% occurring once. Sequencing was performed on PBMCs or a T cell subset sorted from them (not recorded which). The receptors were sampled from a young man who had mild COVID-19 (a few samples of this study predate the infection). Cell type and time point are not known. The CDR3 runs from the conserved cysteine through the conserved F or W. A D gene is named only where the DNA matches it firmly. Rows give clone size only sometimes, using once, few, many, or a class for an expanded clone.

J: TRBJ1-4; D: TRBD1; size: few; V: TRBV5-1; DNA: TGCGCCAGCAGCCTACAAGGAACAGGGGGTAATGAAAAACTGTTTTTT; CDR3: CASSLQGTGGNEKLFF
J: TRBJ2-3; D: .; size: .; V: TRBV18; DNA: TGTGCCAGCTCACCACAGGGATTCACAGATACGCAGTATTTT; CDR3: CASSPQGFTDTQYF
J: TRBJ1-4; D: .; size: few; V: TRBV7-2; DNA: TGTGCCAGCAGCTTAGTGTCAGGTAGCGAAAAACTGTTTTTT; CDR3: CASSLVSGSEKLFF
J: TRBJ1-5; D: .; size: few; V: TRBV3-1; DNA: TGTGCCAGCAGCCAAGGTCAGGGAGATCAGCCCCAGCATTTT; CDR3: CASSQGQGDQPQHF
J: TRBJ1-1; D: TRBD1; size: .; V: TRBV2; DNA: TGTGCCAGCCCGGGACAGAAGAACACTGAAGCTTTCTTT; CDR3: CASPGQKNTEAFF
J: TRBJ1-2; D: TRBD1; size: few; V: TRBV7-9; DNA: TGTGCCAGCAGCTGGGGACAGGGAGTCTATGGCTACACCTTC; CDR3: CASSWGQGVYGYTF
J: TRBJ1-6; D: .; size: few; V: TRBV30; DNA: TGTGCCTGGAGTCAACACCCCGGGACACTAAATTCACCCCTCCACTTT; CDR3: CAWSQHPGTLNSPLHF
J: TRBJ2-5; D: .; size: .; V: TRBV18; DNA: TGTGCCAGCTCGGAGGCACTTTCGGGACACCAAGAGACCCAGTACTTC; CDR3: CASSEALSGHQETQYF
J: TRBJ2-5; D: .; size: few; V: TRBV28; DNA: TGTGCCAGCAGTTTAGACCCGGCGGCTATAGAGACCCAGTACTTC; CDR3: CASSLDPAAIETQYF
J: TRBJ2-3; D: .; size: many; V: TRBV25-1; DNA: TGTGCCGCAGCATCCAGACACCTTAGCACAGATACGCAGTATTTT; CDR3: CAAASRHLSTDTQYF
J: TRBJ2-5; D: .; size: .; V: TRBV15; DNA: TGTGCCACCAGCTCTGACTCACCCCAAGAGACCCAGTACTTC; CDR3: CATSSDSPQETQYF
J: TRBJ2-3; D: .; size: .; V: TRBV29-1; DNA: TGCAGCGTTGTTCCCCTTTACACAGATACGCAGTATTTT; CDR3: CSVVPLYTDTQYF
J: TRBJ1-3; D: TRBD1; size: .; V: TRBV9; DNA: TGTGCCAGCAGCGGGCTCAACAGGGGGCAAGGAAACACCATATATTTT; CDR3: CASSGLNRGQGNTIYF
J: TRBJ2-3; D: .; size: many; V: TRBV5-6; DNA: TGTGCCAGCAGCTTGCGGGACTATACGCAGTATTTT; CDR3: CASSLRDYTQYF
J: TRBJ2-3; D: TRBD1; size: .; V: TRBV19; DNA: TGTGCCAGTAGTAGTTTGCGGACAGGCAGAGATACGCAGTATTTT; CDR3: CASSSLRTGRDTQYF
J: TRBJ1-3; D: TRBD1; size: .; V: TRBV4-1; DNA: TGCGCCAGCAGCCAAGCGCAGGGGGCGCGTGGAAACACCATATATTTT; CDR3: CASSQAQGARGNTIYF
J: TRBJ1-4; D: .; size: .; V: TRBV9; DNA: TGTGCCAGCAGCCGGGGGGCCGCAGCAACTAATGAAAAACTGTTTTTT; CDR3: CASSRGAAATNEKLFF
J: TRBJ2-1; D: .; size: .; V: TRBV29-1; DNA: TGCAGCGTTGGGACGGATACCGACAATGAGCAGTTCTTC; CDR3: CSVGTDTDNEQFF
J: TRBJ1-2; D: .; size: .; V: TRBV7-2; DNA: TGTGCCAGCAGCTTTACCGTTAACCCAGATTCATATGGCTACACCTTC; CDR3: CASSFTVNPDSYGYTF
J: TRBJ2-2; D: TRBD1; size: few; V: TRBV18; DNA: TGTGCCAGCTCACCACGACAGGGGGTGGACACCGGGGAGCTGTTTTTT; CDR3: CASSPRQGVDTGELFF
J: TRBJ1-1; D: .; size: few; V: TRBV15; DNA: TGTGCCACCAGCAGAGATTGGGGGAGAGCTTTCTTT; CDR3: CATSRDWGRAFF
J: TRBJ2-3; D: TRBD2; size: few; V: TRBV24-1; DNA: TGTGCCACCAGTGACATAGCGGGGGCGGGAGATACGCAGTATTTT; CDR3: CATSDIAGAGDTQYF
J: TRBJ2-7; D: .; size: .; V: TRBV3-1; DNA: TGTGCCAGCAGCCAAGCGGGCAGAGGGAATTCCTACGAGCAGTACTTC; CDR3: CASSQAGRGNSYEQYF
J: TRBJ2-3; D: .; size: many; V: TRBV7-2; DNA: TGTGCCAGCAGCCGCCGGGACTCGCCCACATTT; CDR3: CASSRRDSPTF
J: TRBJ2-5; D: .; size: .; V: TRBV9; DNA: TGTGCCAGCAGCGCTACACCCCAAGAGACCCAGTACTTC; CDR3: CASSATPQETQYF
J: TRBJ2-1; D: .; size: few; V: TRBV3-1; DNA: TGTGCCAGCAGCCAAGGAGCTAGACTGGGTGAGCAGTTCTTC; CDR3: CASSQGARLGEQFF
J: TRBJ2-3; D: TRBD1; size: .; V: TRBV29-1; DNA: TGCAGCGTTGAAGTCTGGGGGAAGGGGGCCACAGATACGCAGTATTTT; CDR3: CSVEVWGKGATDTQYF
J: TRBJ1-4; D: .; size: .; V: TRBV4-3; DNA: TGCGCCAGCAGCAAAGATTACAGATCCATTATTCGGAAGACTAATGAAAAACTGTTTTTT; CDR3: CASSKDYRSIIRKTNEKLFF
J: TRBJ1-1; D: TRBD1; size: .; V: TRBV5-1; DNA: TGCGCCAGCAGGCCCGGGACAGGGACATATTACACTGAAGCTTTCTTT; CDR3: CASRPGTGTYYTEAFF
J: TRBJ2-3; D: TRBD2; size: many; V: TRBV7-2; DNA: TGTGCCAGCAGCCAACTAGCGGGGGGCCAAGGTGATACGCAGTATTTT; CDR3: CASSQLAGGQGDTQYF
J: TRBJ2-2; D: .; size: .; V: TRBV5-1; DNA: TGCGCCAGCAGCCCACTTATCACCGGGGAGCTGTTTTTT; CDR3: CASSPLITGELFF
J: TRBJ1-1; D: .; size: .; V: TRBV28; DNA: TGTGCCAGCACCCCGGGAGGGGCTTTCACTGAAGCTTTCTTT; CDR3: CASTPGGAFTEAFF
J: TRBJ2-5; D: .; size: few; V: TRBV24-1; DNA: TGTGCCACCAGTGCCCCTCGCACGGAAGAGACCCAGTACTTC; CDR3: CATSAPRTEETQYF
J: TRBJ2-4; D: TRBD1; size: many; V: TRBV7-2; DNA: TGTGCCAGCAGCAACCCGACAGGGGGATTAAACATTCAGTACTTC; CDR3: CASSNPTGGLNIQYF
J: TRBJ2-7; D: .; size: many; V: TRBV5-1; DNA: TGCGCCAGCAGCCGCAGGGTGGGGGCGAGCCACGAGCAGTACTTC; CDR3: CASSRRVGASHEQYF
J: TRBJ1-4; D: .; size: few; V: TRBV27; DNA: TGTGCCAGCAGGTTAGGACCGAGGAAAAAACTGTTTTTT; CDR3: CASRLGPRKKLFF
J: TRBJ2-7; D: .; size: .; V: TRBV7-2; DNA: TGTGCCAGCACCAGGGCAGGCGCCTACGAGCAGTACTTC; CDR3: CASTRAGAYEQYF